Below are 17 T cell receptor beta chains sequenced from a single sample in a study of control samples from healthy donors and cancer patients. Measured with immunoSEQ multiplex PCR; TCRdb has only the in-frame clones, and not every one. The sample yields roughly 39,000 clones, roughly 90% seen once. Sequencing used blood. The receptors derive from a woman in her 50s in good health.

CDR3 amino acids: CASSSGGSSTDTQYF. The CDR3 DNA follows: TGCGCCAGCAGCTCCGGGGGGTCTAGCACAGATACGCAGTATTTT. This chain uses TRBV5-1 with TRBJ2-3, with 7 positions matching TRBD2. The V gene's germline CDR1 is SGHRS and CDR2 YFSETQ. V gave up 3 bases and J gave up 0 bases; unmatched junction bases: 4. This CDR3 has 15 residues. The variable domain in full, with the rest retrieved from reference TRBV5-1 and TRBJ2-3, is KAGVTQTPRYLIKTRGQQVTLSCSPISGHRSVSWYQQTPGQGLQFLFEYFSETQRNKGNFPGRFSGRQFSNSRSEMNVSTLELGDSALYLCASSSGGSSTDTQYFGPGTRLTVL.

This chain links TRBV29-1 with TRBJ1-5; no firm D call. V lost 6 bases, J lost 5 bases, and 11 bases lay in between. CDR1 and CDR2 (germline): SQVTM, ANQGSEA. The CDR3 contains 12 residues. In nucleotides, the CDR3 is TGCAGCGTCCTGGACGGAGATCAGCCCCAGCATTTT. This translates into CSVLDGDQPQHF. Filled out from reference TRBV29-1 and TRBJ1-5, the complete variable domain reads SAVISQKPSRDICQRGTSLTIQCQVDSQVTMMFWYRQQPGQSLTLIATANQGSEATYESGFVIDKFPISRPNLTFSTLTVSNMSPEDSSIYLCSVLDGDQPQHFGDGTRLSIL.

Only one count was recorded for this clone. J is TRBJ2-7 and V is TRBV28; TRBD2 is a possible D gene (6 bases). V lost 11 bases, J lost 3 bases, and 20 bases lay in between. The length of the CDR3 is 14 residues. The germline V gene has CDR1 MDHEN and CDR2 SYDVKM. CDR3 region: CAGSSGDWRYEQYF. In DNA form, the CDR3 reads TGTGCCGGAAGTTCGGGGGATTGGCGCTACGAGCAGTACTTC.

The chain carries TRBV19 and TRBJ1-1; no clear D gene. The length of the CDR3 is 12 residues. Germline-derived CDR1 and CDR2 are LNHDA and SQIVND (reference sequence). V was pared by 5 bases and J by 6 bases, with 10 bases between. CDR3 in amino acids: CASSGSGPEAFF. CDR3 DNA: TGTGCCAGTAGTGGGAGTGGGCCTGAAGCTTTCTTT.

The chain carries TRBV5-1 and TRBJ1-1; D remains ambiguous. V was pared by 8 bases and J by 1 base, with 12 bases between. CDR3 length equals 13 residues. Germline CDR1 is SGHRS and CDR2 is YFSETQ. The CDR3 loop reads CASTVARNTEAFF. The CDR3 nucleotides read TGCGCCAGTACAGTTGCTAGGAACACTGAAGCTTTCTTT.

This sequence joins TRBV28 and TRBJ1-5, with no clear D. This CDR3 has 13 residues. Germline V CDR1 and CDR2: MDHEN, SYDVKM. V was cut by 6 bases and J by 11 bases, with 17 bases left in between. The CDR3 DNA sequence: TGTGCCAGCAGATCCCGGGTGGCCCCAGCCCAGCATTTT. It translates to CASRSRVAPAQHF.

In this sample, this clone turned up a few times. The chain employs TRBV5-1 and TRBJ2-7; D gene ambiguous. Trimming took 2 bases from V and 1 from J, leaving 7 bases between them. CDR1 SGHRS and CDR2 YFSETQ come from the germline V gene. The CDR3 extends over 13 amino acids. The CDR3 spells CASSFQQSYEQYF. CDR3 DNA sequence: TGCGCCAGCAGCTTCCAACAGTCCTACGAGCAGTACTTC.

The CDR3 bases are TGTGCCAGCAGCTTGCCAGGGCAAGAGACCCAGTACTTC. Translated: CASSLPGQETQYF. The V gene is TRBV7-2, the J gene TRBJ2-5; a weak D match, TRBD1 (5 bases). Deletions cut 3 bases from V and 2 bases from J, with 7 bases between. The CDR3 is made up of 13 amino acids. Germline CDR1 SGHTA, CDR2 FQGNSA.

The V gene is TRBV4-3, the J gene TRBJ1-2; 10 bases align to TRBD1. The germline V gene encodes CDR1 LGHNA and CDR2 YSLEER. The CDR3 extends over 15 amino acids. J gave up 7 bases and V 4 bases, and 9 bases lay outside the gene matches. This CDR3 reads CASSPTPGQGFGYTF. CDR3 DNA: TGCGCCAGCAGCCCCACCCCGGGACAGGGGTTTGGCTACACCTTC.

CDR3 nucleotide sequence: TGTGCCAGTAGTATCTACGGCACTGAAGCTTTCTTT. Translating it yields CASSIYGTEAFF. The chain combines TRBV19 with TRBJ1-1; no clear D gene. The germline V gene has CDR1 LNHDA and CDR2 SQIVND (reference sequence). The germline V and J ends were trimmed by 3 bases and 4 bases, with 6 bases remaining between them. The CDR3 extends over 12 amino acids.

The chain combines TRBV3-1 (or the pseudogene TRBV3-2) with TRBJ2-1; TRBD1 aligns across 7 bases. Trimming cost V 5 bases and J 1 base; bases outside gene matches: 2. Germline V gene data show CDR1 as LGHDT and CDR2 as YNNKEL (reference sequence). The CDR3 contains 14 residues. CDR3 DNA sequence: TGTGCCAGCAGCGAGACAGGGTCCTACAATGAGCAGTTCTTC. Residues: CASSETGSYNEQFF.

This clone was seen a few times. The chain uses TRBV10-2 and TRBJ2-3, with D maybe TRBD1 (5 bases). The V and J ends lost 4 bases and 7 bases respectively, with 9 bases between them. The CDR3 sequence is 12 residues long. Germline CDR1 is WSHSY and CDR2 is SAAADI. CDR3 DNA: TGCGCCAGCAGTGTAGGGGAAAATACGCAGTATTTT. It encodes CASSVGENTQYF.

Written as DNA, the CDR3 is TGTGCCAGCAGCTCGGGTCCCCCGGGCGAGCAGTACTTC. Protein: CASSSGPPGEQYF. V usage is TRBV7-3 and J usage is TRBJ2-7, with D hard to call. Germline values: CDR1 SGHTA, CDR2 FQGTGA. V lost 4 bases and J 6 bases, leaving 13 bases between the germline ends. The CDR3 has 13 amino acids.

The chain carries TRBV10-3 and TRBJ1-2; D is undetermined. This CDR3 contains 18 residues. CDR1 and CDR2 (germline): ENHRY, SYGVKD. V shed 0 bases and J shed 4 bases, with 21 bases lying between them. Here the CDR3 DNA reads TGTGCCATCAGTGAGTCGTATGTCCGCCAGGCCCGAGCCTATGGCTACACCTTC. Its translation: CAISESYVRQARAYGYTF.

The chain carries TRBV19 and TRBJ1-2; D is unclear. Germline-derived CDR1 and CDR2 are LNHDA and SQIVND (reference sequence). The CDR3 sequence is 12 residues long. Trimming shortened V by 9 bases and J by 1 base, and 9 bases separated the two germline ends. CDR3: CASYSLNYGYTF. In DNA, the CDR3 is TGTGCCAGCTACTCTCTTAACTATGGCTACACCTTC.

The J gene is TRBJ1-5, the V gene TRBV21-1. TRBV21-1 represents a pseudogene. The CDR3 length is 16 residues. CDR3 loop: CASSKKRGAVNQPQHF. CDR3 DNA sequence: TGTGCCAGCAGCAAAAAGCGGGGGGCGGTTAATCAGCCCCAGCATTTT.

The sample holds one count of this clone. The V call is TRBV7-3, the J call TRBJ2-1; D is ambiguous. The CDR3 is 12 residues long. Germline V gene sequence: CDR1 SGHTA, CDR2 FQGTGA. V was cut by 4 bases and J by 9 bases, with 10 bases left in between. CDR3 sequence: CASSSSTFEQFF. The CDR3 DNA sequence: TGTGCCAGCAGCTCTTCTACTTTTGAGCAGTTCTTC.